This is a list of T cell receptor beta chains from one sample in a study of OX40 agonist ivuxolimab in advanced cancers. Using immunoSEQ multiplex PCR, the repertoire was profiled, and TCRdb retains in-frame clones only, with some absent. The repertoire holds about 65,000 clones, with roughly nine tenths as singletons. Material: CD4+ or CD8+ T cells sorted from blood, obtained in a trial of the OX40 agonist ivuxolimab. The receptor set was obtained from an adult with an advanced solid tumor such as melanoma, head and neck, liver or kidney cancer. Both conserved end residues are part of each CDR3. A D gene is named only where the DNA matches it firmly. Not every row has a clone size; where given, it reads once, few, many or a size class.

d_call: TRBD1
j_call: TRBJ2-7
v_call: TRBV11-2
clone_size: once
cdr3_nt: TGTGCCAGCAGACCAGACAGGGCGCCCTACGAGCAGTACTTC
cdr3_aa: CASRPDRAPYEQYF

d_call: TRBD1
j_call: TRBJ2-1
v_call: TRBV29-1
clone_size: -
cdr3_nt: TGCAGCGGGGGTCCTTTGCCAGGGGGCTCCTACAATGAGCAGTTCTTC
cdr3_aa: CSGGPLPGGSYNEQFF

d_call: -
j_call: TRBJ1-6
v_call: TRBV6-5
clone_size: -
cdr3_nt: TGTGCCAGCAGTGATCAGGGCTTGAATTCACCCCTCCACTTT
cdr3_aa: CASSDQGLNSPLHF

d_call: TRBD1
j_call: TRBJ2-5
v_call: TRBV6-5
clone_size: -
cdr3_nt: TGTGCCAGCAGGAGGACAGGGGTAGTAGAGACCCAGTACTTC
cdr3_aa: CASRRTGVVETQYF

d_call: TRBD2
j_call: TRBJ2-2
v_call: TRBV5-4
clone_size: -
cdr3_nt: TGTGCCAGCAGCTTGTCAGCGGGGGGGCTCACCGGGGAGCTGTTTTTT
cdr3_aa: CASSLSAGGLTGELFF

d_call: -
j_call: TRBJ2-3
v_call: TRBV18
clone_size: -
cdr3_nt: TGTGCCAGCTCACCATCCGATACAGATACGCAGTATTTT
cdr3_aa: CASSPSDTDTQYF

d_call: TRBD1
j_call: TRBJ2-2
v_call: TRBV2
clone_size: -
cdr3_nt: TGTGCCAGCATCCCATACCAGACAGGGACGAACACCGGGGAGCTGTTTTTT
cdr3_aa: CASIPYQTGTNTGELFF

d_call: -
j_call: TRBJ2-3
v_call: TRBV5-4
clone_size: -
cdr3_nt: TGTGCCAGCAGCTCCGGGACAAACACAGATACGCAGTATTTT
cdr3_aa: CASSSGTNTDTQYF

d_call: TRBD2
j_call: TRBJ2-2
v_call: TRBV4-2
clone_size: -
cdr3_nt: TGTGCCAGCAGCCCTTCTAGCGGGGGGGCCCTCGGGGAGCTGTTTTTT
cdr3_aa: CASSPSSGGALGELFF

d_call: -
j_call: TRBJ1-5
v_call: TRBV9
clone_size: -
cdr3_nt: TGTGCCAGCAGCCCAGGGGAGGAAGGTCAGCCCCAGCATTTT
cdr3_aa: CASSPGEEGQPQHF

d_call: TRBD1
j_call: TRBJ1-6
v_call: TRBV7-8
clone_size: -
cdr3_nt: TGTGCCAGCAGCTTAGCTGACAGGGTCCAACCCCTCCACTTT
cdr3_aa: CASSLADRVQPLHF

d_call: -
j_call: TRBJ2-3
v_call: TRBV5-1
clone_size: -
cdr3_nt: TGCGCCAGCAGCACGGCTAGGAGGGAGGATACGCAGTATTTT
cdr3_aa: CASSTARREDTQYF

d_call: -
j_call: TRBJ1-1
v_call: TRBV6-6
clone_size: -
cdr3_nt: TGTGCCAGCAGATCGAACGAAAAGGGCACTGAAGCTTTCTTT
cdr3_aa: CASRSNEKGTEAFF

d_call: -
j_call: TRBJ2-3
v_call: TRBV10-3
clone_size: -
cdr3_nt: TGTGCCATCAAACCGCCCAACCATACGCAGTATTTT
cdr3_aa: CAIKPPNHTQYF

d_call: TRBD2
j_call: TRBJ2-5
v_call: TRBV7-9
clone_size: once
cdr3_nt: TGTGCCAGCAGCCTTGGGCTAGCGGGGGGTCAAGAGACCCAGTACTTC
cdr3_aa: CASSLGLAGGQETQYF

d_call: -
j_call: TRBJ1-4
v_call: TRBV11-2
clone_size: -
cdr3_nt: TGTGCCAGCAGCTCTGCCACAGTACTGTTTTTT
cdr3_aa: CASSSATVLFF

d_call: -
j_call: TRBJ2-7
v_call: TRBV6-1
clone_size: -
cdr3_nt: TGTGCCAGCAGTGAACCCAGTAGCTCCTACGAGCAGTACTTC
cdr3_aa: CASSEPSSSYEQYF

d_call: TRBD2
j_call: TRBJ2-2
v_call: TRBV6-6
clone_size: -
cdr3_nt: TGTGCCAGCAGGGGCGGGGGGACCGGGGAGCTGTTTTTT
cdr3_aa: CASRGGGTGELFF

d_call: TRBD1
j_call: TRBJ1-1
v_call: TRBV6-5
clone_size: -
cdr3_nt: TGTGCCAGCAGTTACAGGACAGGGGGGAACACTGAAGCTTTCTTT
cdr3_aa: CASSYRTGGNTEAFF

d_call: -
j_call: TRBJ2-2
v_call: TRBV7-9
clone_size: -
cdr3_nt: TGTGCCAGCAGCCCGGACACCACGAACACCGGGGAGCTGTTTTTT
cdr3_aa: CASSPDTTNTGELFF

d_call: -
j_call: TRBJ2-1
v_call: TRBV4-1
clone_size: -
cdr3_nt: TGCGCCAGCAGCCAAGATCGCGAAAATGAGCAGTTCTTC
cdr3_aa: CASSQDRENEQFF

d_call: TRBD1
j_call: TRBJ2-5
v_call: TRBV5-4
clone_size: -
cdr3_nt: TGTGCCAGCAGCTTGGCTTCTGGGACAGGGGGCAGAGAGACCCAGTACTTC
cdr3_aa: CASSLASGTGGRETQYF

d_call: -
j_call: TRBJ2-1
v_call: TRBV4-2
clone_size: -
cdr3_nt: TGTGCCAGCACCCCAGGGGGGGGCTATGAGCAGTTCTTC
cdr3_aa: CASTPGGGYEQFF

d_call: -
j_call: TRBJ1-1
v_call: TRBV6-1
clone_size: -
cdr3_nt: TGTGCCAGCAGTGAAGACCGTGGGGACACTGAAGCTTTCTTT
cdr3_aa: CASSEDRGDTEAFF

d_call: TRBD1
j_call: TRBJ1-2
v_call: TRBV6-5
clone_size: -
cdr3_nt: TGTGCCAGCAGTTACTGGCGGACAGGGACTTCTGGCTACACCTTC
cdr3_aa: CASSYWRTGTSGYTF

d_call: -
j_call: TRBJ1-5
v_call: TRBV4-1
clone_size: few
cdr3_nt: TGCGCCAGCAGCCAAGAAGTTACAGGGAATCAGCCCCAGCATTTT
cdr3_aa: CASSQEVTGNQPQHF

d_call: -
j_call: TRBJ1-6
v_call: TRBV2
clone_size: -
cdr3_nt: TGTGCCAGCAGTCAGACCAGGGAAAGGAATTCACCCCTCCACTTT
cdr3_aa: CASSQTRERNSPLHF

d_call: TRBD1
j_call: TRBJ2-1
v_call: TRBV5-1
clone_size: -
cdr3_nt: TGCGCCAGCAGCTTTACAGGGGTCTACAATGAGCAGTTCTTC
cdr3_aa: CASSFTGVYNEQFF

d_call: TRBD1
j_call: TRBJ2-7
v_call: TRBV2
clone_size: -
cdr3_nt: TGTGCCAGCAGGACCAGGGGGATAGACTACGAGCAGTACTTC
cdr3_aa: CASRTRGIDYEQYF

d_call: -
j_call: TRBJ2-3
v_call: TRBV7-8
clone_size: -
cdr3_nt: TGTGCCAGCAGCTTTGCTCGGGCCGAGGATACGCAGTATTTT
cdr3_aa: CASSFARAEDTQYF

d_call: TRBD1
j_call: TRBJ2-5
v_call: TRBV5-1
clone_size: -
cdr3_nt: TGCGCCAGCAGCTTGGGGGACAGGACCCAAGAGACCCAGTACTTC
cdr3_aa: CASSLGDRTQETQYF

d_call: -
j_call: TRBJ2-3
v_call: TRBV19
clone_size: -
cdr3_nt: TGTGCCAGTAGTGAGCGGGATACGCAGTATTTT
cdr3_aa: CASSERDTQYF

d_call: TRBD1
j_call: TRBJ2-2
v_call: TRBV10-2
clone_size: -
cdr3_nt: TGCGCCAGCAGTGAGAGGGACAGGGGTTCCGGGGAGCTGTTTTTT
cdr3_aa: CASSERDRGSGELFF

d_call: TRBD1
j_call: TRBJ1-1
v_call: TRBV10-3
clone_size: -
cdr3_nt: TGTGCCATCAGTGCCCAATCGGACAGGGCGAACACTGAAGCTTTCTTT
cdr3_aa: CAISAQSDRANTEAFF

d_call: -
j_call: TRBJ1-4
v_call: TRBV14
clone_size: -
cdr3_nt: TGTGCCAGCAGCCGCGAGGGACTGATTAATGAAAAACTGTTTTTT
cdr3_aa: CASSREGLINEKLFF

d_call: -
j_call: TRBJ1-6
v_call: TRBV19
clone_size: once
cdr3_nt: TGTGCCAGTAGTATCCCGGGCAGGGATAATTCACCCCTCCACTTT
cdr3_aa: CASSIPGRDNSPLHF

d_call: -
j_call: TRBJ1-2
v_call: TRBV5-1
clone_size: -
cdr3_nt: TGCGCCAGCAGCTTGGTGTTGGGGAACTATGGCTACACCTTC
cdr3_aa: CASSLVLGNYGYTF

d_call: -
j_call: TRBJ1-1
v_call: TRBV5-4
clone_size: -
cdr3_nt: TGTGCCAGCAGCGCCACGGGACGGACGAACACTGAAGCTTTCTTT
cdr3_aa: CASSATGRTNTEAFF

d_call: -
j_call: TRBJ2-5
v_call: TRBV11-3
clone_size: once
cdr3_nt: TGTGCCAGCAGCTTATGTGGGGGCACGGAGACCCAGTACTTC
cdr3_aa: CASSLCGGTETQYF

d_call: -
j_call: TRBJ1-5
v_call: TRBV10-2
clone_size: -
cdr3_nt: TGCGCCAGCAGTGACGGCAGGGGTCAGCCCCAGCATTTT
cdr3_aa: CASSDGRGQPQHF

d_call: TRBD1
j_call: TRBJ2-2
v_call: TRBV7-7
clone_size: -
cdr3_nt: TGTGCCAGCAGCCCCCGGACAGGGGAAAACACCGGGGAGCTGTTTTTT
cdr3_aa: CASSPRTGENTGELFF

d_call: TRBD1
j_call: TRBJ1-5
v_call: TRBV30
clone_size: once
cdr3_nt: TGTGCCTGGAGGGCAGACAGGGGCCAGCCCCAGCATTTT
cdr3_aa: CAWRADRGQPQHF

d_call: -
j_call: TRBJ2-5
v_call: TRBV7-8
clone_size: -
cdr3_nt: TGTGCCAGCAGCGGAACCGGACAGTTTTTCGAAAAGACCCAGTACTTC
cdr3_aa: CASSGTGQFFEKTQYF

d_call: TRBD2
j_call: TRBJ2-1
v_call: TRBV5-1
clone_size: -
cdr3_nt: TGCGCCAGCAGCATTAGCGGGGGGGCGAGGAATGAGCAGTTCTTC
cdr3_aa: CASSISGGARNEQFF

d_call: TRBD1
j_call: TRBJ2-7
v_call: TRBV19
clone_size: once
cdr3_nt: TGTGCCAGTAGCGGCGTACAGGGGCGGTACGAGCAGTACTTC
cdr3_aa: CASSGVQGRYEQYF

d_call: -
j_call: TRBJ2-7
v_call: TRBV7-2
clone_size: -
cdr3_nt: TGTGCCAGCAGCTTACGCGAGGGGCACGAGCAGTACTTC
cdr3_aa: CASSLREGHEQYF

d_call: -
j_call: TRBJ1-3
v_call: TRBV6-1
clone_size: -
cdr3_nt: TGTGCCAGCAGTGAACACCACTCTGGAAACACCACATATTTT
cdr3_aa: CASSEHHSGNTTYF

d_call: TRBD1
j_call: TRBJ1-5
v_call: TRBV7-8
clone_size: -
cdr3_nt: TGTGCCAGCAGCCCCGGACAGGGGCAGCCCCAGCATTTT
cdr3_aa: CASSPGQGQPQHF